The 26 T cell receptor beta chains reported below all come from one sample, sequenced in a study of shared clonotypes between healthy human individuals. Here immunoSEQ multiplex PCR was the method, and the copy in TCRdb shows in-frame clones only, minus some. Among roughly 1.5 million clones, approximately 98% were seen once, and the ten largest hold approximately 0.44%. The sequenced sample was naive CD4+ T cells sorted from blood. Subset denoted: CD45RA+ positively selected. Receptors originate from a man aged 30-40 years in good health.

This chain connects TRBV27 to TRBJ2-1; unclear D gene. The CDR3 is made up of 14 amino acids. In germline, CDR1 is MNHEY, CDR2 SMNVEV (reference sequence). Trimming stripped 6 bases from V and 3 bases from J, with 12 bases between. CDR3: CASSPRGYYNEQFF. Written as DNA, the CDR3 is TGTGCCAGCAGCCCTCGAGGCTACTACAATGAGCAGTTCTTC.

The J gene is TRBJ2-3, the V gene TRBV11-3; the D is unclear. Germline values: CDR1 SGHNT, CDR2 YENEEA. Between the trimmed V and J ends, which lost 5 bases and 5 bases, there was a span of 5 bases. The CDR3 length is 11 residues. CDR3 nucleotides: TGTGCCAGCAGCAACCAAGATACGCAGTATTTT. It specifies CASSNQDTQYF.

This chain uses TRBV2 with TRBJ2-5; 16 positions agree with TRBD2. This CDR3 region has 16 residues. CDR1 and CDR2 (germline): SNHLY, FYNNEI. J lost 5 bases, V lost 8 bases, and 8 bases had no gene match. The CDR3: CASAGGTSGRGETQYF. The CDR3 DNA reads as TGTGCCAGCGCCGGGGGGACTAGCGGGAGGGGCGAGACCCAGTACTTC.

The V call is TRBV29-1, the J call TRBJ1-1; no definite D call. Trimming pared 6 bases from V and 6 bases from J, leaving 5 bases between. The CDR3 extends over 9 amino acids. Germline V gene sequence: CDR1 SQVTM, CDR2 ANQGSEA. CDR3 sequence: CSVFPEAFF. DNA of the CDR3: TGCAGCGTCTTCCCTGAAGCTTTCTTT.

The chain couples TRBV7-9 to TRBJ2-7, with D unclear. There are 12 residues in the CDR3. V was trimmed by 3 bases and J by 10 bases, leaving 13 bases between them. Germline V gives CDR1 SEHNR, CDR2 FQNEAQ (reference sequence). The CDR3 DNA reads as TGTGCCAGCAGCTTTGACGGCACGAATCAGTACTTC. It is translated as CASSFDGTNQYF.

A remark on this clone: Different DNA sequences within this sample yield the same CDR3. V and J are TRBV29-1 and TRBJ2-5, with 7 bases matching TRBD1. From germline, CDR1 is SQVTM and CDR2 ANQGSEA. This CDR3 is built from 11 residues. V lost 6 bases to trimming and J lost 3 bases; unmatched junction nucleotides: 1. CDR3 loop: CSVGTEETQYF. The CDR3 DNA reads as TGCAGCGTAGGGACAGAAGAGACCCAGTACTTC.

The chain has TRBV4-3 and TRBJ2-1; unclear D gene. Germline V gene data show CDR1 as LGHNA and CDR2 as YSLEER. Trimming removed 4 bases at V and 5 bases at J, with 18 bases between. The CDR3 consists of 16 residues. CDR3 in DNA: TGCGCCAGCAGCCTAGCCGGAGTGGCGGCCCACAATGAGCAGTTCTTC. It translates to CASSLAGVAAHNEQFF.

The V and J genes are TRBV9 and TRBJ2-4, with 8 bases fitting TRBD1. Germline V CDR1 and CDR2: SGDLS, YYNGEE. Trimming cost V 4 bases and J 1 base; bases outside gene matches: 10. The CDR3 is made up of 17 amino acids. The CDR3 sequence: CASSSPRGRVAKNIQYF. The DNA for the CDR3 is TGTGCCAGCAGCAGCCCCAGGGGGCGCGTTGCCAAAAACATTCAGTACTTC.

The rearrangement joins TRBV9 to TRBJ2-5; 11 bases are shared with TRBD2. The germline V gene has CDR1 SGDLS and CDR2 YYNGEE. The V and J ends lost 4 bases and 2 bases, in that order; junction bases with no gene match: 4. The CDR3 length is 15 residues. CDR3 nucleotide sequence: TGTGCCAGCAGCACTAGCGGGAGAGGGCAAGAGACCCAGTACTTC. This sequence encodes CASSTSGRGQETQYF.

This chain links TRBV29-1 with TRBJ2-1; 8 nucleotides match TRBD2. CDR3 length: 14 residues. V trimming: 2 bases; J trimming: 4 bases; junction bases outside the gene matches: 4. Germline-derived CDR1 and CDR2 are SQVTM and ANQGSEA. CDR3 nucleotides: TGCAGCGTTGAACAGCGGGAGCCTTACAATGAGCAGTTCTTC. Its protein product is CSVEQREPYNEQFF.

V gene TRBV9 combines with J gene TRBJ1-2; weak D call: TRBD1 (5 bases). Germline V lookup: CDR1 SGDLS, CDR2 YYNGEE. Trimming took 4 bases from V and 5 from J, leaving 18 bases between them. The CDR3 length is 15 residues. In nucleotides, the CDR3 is TGTGCCAGCAGCACAGAGGCAGGGCCGGTTTATGGCTACACCTTC. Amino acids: CASSTEAGPVYGYTF.

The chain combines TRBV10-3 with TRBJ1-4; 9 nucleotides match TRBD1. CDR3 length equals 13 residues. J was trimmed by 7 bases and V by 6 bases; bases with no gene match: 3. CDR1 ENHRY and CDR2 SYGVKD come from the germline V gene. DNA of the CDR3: TGTGCCATCAGGGGGGACAGGGTTGAAAAACTGTTTTTT. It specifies CAIRGDRVEKLFF.

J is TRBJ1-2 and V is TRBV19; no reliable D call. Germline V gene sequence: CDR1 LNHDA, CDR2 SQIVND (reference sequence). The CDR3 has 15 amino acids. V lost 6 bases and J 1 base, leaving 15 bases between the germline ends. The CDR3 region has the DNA TGTGCCAGTAGAGCCGCTGGCCAAAATAACTATGGCTACACCTTC. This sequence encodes CASRAAGQNNYGYTF.

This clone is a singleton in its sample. The CDR3 here is CASRVFVHKYEQYF. The CDR3 DNA reads as TGTGCCAGCAGAGTATTTGTTCATAAGTACGAGCAGTACTTC. The chain has TRBV27 and TRBJ2-7; no definite D call. The V end lost 6 bases, the J end lost 4 bases, and 16 bases lay between the germline ends. Germline V gives CDR1 MNHEY, CDR2 SMNVEV (reference sequence). The CDR3 is 14 amino acids.

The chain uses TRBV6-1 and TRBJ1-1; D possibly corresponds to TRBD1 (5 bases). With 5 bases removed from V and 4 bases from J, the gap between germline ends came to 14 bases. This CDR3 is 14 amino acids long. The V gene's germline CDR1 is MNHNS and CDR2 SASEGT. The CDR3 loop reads CASSRGSGSTEAFF. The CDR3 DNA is TGTGCCAGCAGTAGGGGCAGCGGTAGCACTGAAGCTTTCTTT.

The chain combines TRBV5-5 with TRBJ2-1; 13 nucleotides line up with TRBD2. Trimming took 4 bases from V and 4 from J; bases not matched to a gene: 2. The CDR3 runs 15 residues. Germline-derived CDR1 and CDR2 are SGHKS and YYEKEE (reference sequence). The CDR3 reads CASSPTSGRYNEQFF. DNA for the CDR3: TGTGCCAGCAGCCCGACTAGCGGGAGGTACAATGAGCAGTTCTTC.

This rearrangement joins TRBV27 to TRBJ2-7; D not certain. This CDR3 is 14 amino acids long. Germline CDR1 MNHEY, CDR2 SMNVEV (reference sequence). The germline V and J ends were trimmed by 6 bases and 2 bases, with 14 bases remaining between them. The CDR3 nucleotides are TGTGCCAGCAGATCACTAATCCCCACCTACGAGCAGTACTTC. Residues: CASRSLIPTYEQYF.

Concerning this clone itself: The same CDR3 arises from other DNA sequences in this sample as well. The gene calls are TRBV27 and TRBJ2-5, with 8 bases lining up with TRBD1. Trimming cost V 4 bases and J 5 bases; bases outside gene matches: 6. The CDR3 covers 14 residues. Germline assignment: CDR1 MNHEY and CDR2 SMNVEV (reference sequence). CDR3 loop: CASSSGTGGETQYF. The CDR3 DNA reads TGTGCCAGCAGTTCCGGGACAGGCGGGGAGACCCAGTACTTC.

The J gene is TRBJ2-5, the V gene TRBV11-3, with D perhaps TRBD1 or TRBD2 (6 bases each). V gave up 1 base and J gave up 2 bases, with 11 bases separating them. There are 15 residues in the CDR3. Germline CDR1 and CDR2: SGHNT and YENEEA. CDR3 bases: TGTGCCAGCAGCTTAGGGGGGGCAGAACAAGAGACCCAGTACTTC. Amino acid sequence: CASSLGGAEQETQYF.

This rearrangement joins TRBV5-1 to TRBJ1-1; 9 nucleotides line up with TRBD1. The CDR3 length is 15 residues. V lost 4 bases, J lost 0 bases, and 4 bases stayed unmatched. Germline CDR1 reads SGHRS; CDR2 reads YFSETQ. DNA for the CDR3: TGCGCCAGCAGCGCCGGGACAGGGATGAACACTGAAGCTTTCTTT. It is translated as CASSAGTGMNTEAFF.

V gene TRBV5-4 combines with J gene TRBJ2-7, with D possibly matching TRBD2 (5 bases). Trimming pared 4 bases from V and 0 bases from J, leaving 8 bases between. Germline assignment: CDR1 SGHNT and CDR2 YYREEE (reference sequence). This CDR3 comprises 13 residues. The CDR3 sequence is CASSPGSSYEQYF. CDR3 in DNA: TGTGCCAGCAGCCCGGGATCCTCCTACGAGCAGTACTTC.

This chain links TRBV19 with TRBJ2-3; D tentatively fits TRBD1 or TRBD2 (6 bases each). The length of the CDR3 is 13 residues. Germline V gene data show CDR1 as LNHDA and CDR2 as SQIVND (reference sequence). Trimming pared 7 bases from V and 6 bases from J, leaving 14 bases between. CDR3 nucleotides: TGTGCCAGTAACGGGGGCCTAAGGGATACGCAGTATTTT. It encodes CASNGGLRDTQYF. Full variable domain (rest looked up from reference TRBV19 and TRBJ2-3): DGGITQSPKYLFRKEGQNVTLSCEQNLNHDAMYWYRQDPGQGLRLIYYSQIVNDFQKGDIAEGYSVSREKKESFPLTVTSAQKNPTAFYLCASNGGLRDTQYFGPGTRLTVL.

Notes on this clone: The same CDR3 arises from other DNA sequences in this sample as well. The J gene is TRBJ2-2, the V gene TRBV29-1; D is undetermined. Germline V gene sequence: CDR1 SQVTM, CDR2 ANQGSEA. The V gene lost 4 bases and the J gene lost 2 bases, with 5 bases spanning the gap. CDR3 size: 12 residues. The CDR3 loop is CSVGPNTGELFF. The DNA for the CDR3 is TGCAGCGTTGGACCTAACACCGGGGAGCTGTTTTTT.

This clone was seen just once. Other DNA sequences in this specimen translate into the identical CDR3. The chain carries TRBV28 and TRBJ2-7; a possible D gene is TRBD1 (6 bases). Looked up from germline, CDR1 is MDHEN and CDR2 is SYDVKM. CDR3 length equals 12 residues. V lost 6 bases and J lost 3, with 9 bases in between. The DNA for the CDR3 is TGTGCCAGCAGGCAGGGGAACTACGAGCAGTACTTC. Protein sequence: CASRQGNYEQYF.

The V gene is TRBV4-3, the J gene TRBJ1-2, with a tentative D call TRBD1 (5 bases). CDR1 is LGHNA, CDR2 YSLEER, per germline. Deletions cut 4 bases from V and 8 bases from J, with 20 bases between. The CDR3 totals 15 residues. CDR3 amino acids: CASSPRGAGKGGYTF. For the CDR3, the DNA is TGCGCCAGCAGCCCGCGAGGGGCAGGCAAGGGCGGCTACACCTTC.

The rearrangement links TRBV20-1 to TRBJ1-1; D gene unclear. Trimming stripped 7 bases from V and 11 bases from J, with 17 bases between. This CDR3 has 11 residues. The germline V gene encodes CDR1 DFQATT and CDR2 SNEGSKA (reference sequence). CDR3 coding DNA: TGCAGTGTCCCCCTGGGATTTGGGGCTTTCTTT. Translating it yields CSVPLGFGAFF.